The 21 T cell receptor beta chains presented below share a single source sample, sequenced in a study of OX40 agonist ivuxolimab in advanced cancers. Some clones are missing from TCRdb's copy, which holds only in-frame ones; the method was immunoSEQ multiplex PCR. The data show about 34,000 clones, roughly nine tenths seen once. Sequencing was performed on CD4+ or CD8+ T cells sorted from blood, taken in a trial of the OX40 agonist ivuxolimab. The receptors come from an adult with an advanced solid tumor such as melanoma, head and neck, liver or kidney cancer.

In nucleotides, the CDR3 is TGTGCCAGTAGTATATCTCCCACCCCCTACTATGGCTACACCTTC. It codes for CASSISPTPYYGYTF. V usage is TRBV19 and J usage is TRBJ1-2; D is undetermined. CDR3 length equals 15 residues. The germline CDR1 and CDR2 sequences are LNHDA and SQIVND (reference sequence). V was trimmed by 2 bases and J by 3 bases, leaving 13 bases between them.

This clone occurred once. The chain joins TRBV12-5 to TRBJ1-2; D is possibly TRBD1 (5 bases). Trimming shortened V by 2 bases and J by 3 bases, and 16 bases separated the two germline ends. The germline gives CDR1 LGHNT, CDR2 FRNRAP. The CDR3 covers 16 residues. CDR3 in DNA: TGTGCTAGTGGTTTGTCCCCTTCTAGGGGACACTATGGCTACACCTTC. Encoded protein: CASGLSPSRGHYGYTF.

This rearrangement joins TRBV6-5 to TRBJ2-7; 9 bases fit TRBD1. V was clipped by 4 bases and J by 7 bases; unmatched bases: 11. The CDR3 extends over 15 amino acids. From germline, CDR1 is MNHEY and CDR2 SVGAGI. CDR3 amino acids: CASSWTGTGRGEQYF. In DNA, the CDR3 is TGTGCCAGCAGTTGGACCGGGACAGGGAGGGGAGAGCAGTACTTC.

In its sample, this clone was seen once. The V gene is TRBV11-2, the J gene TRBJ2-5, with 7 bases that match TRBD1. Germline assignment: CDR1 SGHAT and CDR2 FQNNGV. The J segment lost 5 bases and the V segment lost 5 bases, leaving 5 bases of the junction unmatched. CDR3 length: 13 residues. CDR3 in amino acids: CASSIQGRETQYF. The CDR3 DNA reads TGTGCCAGCAGCATACAGGGGCGGGAGACCCAGTACTTC.

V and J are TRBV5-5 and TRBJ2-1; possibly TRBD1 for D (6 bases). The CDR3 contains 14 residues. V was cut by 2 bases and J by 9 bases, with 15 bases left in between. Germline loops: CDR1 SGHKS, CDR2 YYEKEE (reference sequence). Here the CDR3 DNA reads TGTGCCAGCAGCTTTTATCAGGGGCGCCTTGAGCAGTTCTTC. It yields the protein CASSFYQGRLEQFF.

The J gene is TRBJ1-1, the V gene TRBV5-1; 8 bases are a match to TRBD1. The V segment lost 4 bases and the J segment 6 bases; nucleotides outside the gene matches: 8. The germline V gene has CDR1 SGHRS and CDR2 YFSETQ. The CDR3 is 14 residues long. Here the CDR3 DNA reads TGCGCCAGCAGCGGCCAGACAGGGGCCTCTGAAGCTTTCTTT. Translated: CASSGQTGASEAFF.

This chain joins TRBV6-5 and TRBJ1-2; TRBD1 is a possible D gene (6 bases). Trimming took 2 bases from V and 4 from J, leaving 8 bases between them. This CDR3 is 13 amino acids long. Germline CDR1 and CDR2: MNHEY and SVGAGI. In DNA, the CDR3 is TGTGCCAGCAGTTACGGCAGGGGCTATGGCTACACCTTC. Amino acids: CASSYGRGYGYTF.

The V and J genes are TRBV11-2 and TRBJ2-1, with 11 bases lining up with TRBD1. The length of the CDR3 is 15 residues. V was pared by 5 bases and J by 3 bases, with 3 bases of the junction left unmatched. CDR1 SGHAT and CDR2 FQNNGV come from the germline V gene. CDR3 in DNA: TGTGCCAGCAGCCCTGGGACAGGGGGCTACAATGAGCAGTTCTTC. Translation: CASSPGTGGYNEQFF.

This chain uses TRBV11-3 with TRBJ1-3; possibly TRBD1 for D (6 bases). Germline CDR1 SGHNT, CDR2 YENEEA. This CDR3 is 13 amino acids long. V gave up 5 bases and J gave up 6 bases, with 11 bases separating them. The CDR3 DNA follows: TGTGCCAGCAGCCCGGGGGGGCTAAACACCATATATTTT. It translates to CASSPGGLNTIYF.

CDR3 in amino acids: CASSSGGGNQPQHF. CDR3 in DNA: TGTGCCAGCAGCTCCGGAGGGGGCAATCAGCCCCAGCATTTT. This chain links TRBV5-8 with TRBJ1-5; tentatively, D is TRBD1 (5 bases). The CDR3 has 14 amino acids. Germline CDR1 reads SGHTS; CDR2 reads YDEGEE. V shed 3 bases and J shed 2 bases, with 9 bases lying between them.

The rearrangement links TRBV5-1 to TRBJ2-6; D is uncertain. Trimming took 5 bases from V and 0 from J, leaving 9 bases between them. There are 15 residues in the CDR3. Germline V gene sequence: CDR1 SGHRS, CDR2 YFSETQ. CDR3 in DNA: TGCGCCAGCAGTCTTGGCAACTCTGGGGCCAACGTCCTGACTTTC. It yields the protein CASSLGNSGANVLTF. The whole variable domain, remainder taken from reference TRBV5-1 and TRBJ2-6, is KAGVTQTPRYLIKTRGQQVTLSCSPISGHRSVSWYQQTPGQGLQFLFEYFSETQRNKGNFPGRFSGRQFSNSRSEMNVSTLELGDSALYLCASSLGNSGANVLTFGAGSRLTVL.

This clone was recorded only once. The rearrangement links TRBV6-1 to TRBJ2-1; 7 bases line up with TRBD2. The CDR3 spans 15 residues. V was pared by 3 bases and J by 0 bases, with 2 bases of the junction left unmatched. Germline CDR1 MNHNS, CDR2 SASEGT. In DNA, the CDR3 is TGTGCCAGCAGTGAGTCGGGGGGCTCCTACAATGAGCAGTTCTTC. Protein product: CASSESGGSYNEQFF.

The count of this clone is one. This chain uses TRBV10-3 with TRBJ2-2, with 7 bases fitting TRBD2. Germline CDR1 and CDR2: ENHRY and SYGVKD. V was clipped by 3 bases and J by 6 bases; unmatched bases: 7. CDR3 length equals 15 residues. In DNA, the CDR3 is TGTGCCATCAGTGACCGACGGGGGAGGGCCGGGGAGCTGTTTTTT. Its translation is CAISDRRGRAGELFF.

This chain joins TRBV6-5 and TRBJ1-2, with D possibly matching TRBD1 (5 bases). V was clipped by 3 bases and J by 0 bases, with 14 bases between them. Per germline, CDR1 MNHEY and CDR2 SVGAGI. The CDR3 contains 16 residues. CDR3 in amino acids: CASSYMGDLANYGYTF. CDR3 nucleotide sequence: TGTGCCAGCAGTTATATGGGGGACCTAGCTAACTATGGCTACACCTTC.

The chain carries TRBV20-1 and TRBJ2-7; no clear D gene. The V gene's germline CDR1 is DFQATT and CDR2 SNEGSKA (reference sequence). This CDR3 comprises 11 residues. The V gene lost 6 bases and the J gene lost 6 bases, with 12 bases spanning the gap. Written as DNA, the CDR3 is TGCAGTGCCCTCCGAGAGGTCGAGCAGTACTTC. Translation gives CSALREVEQYF.

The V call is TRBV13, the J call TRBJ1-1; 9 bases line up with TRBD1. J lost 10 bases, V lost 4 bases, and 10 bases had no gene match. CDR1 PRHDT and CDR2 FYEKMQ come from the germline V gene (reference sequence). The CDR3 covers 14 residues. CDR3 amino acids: CASSSSDRGRVAFF. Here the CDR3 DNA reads TGTGCCAGCAGCTCCTCGGACAGGGGCAGGGTAGCTTTCTTT.

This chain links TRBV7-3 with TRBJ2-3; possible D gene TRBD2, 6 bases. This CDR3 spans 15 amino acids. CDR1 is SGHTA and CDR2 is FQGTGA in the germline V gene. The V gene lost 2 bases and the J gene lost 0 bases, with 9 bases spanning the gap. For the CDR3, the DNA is TGTGCCAGCAGCTTAGGACTATCTAGCACAGATACGCAGTATTTT. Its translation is CASSLGLSSTDTQYF. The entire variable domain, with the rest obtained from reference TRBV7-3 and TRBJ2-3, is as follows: GAGVSQTPSNKVTEKGKYVELRCDPISGHTALYWYRQSLGQGPEFLIYFQGTGAADDSGLPNDRFFAVRPEGSVSTLKIQRTERGDSAVYLCASSLGLSSTDTQYFGPGTRLTVL.

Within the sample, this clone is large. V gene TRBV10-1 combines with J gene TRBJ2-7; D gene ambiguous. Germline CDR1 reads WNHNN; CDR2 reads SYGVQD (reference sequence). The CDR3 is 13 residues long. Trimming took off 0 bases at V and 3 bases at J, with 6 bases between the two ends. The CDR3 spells CASSESLDYEQYF. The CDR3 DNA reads TGCGCCAGCAGTGAGTCTTTGGACTACGAGCAGTACTTC.

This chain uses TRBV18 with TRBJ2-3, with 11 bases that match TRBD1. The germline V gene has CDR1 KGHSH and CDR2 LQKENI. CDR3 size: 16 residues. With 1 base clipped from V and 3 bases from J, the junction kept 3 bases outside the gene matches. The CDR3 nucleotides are TGTGCCAGCTCACCACGGACAGGGGGCAGGACAGATACGCAGTATTTT. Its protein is CASSPRTGGRTDTQYF.

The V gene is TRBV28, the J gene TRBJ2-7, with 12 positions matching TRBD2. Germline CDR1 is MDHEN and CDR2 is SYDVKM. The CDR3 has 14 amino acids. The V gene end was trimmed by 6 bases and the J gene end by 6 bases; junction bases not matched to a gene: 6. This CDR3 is CASRTSGSSPEQYF. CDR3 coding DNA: TGTGCCAGCAGGACTAGCGGGAGTAGCCCCGAGCAGTACTTC.

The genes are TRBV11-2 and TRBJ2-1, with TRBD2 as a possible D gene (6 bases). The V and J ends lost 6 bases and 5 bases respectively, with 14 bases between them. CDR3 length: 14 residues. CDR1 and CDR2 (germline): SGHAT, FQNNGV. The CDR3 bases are TGTGCCAGCAGTCCGACTAGACCCGACAATGAGCAGTTCTTC. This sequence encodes CASSPTRPDNEQFF.